These 15 T cell receptor beta chains were sequenced from one sample in a study of cytomegalovirus exposure and HLA in healthy donors. Assay used: immunoSEQ multiplex PCR; TCRdb lists only in-frame clones, some missing. The sample gives about 120,000 clones, 85% to 90% of which show up once; about 6.9% is in the top ten. Sequenced sample: PBMCs. These TCRs come from a woman aged 18-29 years in good health and CMV-seropositive.

V usage is TRBV4-1 and J usage is TRBJ2-4; TRBD1 is a possible D gene (5 bases). Deletions cut 1 base from V and 7 bases from J, with 14 bases between. Germline V lookup: CDR1 MGHRA, CDR2 YSYEKL. CDR3 length equals 15 residues. CDR3 protein: CASSQAPVRGNIQYF. The CDR3 DNA reads as TGCGCCAGCAGCCAAGCCCCCGTAAGGGGTAACATTCAGTACTTC.

V and J are TRBV9 and TRBJ1-2; TRBD1 agrees at 7 bases. The length of the CDR3 is 13 residues. Germline CDR1 SGDLS, CDR2 YYNGEE. V lost 1 base, J lost 8 bases, and 5 bases stayed unmatched. CDR3 loop: CASSVRQGQGYTF. The CDR3 nucleotides read TGTGCCAGCAGCGTAAGACAGGGCCAAGGCTACACCTTC.

The chain combines TRBV6-1 with TRBJ2-7, with D possibly TRBD1 on 5 matching bases. The CDR3 is 16 residues long. The germline V gene encodes CDR1 MNHNS and CDR2 SASEGT. V was pared by 2 bases and J by 2 bases, with 16 bases between. This CDR3 is CASSESWGSQTYEQYF. The CDR3 region has the DNA TGTGCCAGCAGTGAATCGTGGGGCAGCCAAACCTACGAGCAGTACTTC.

V usage is TRBV7-9 and J usage is TRBJ1-2; 7 bases map to TRBD1. The CDR3 is made up of 16 amino acids. Germline V gene sequence: CDR1 SEHNR, CDR2 FQNEAQ (reference sequence). V shed 3 bases, J shed 0 bases, and the junction held 7 bases outside the gene matches. The CDR3 DNA is TGTGCCAGCAGCTTTAGAGGGACAGAAGCTAACTATGGCTACACCTTC. The encoded protein is CASSFRGTEANYGYTF.

This chain uses TRBV4-1 with TRBJ1-1; a weak D match, TRBD1 (5 bases). Per germline, CDR1 MGHRA and CDR2 YSYEKL. This CDR3 has 15 amino acids. V lost 1 base and J lost 4, with 13 bases in between. CDR3 sequence (DNA): TGCGCCAGCAGCCAAGTTGCAGGGAAGCGCACTGAAGCTTTCTTT. Amino acid sequence: CASSQVAGKRTEAFF.

This clone counts as medium-sized. The CDR3, as DNA: TGTGCCAGCAGCTTAGATGTGACAGGGGGCGATGGCTACACCTTC. Protein product: CASSLDVTGGDGYTF. The gene calls are TRBV11-2 and TRBJ1-2, with TRBD1 matching 10 bases. V was clipped by 0 bases and J by 6 bases; unmatched bases: 4. CDR1 is SGHAT, CDR2 FQNNGV, per germline. The CDR3 runs to 15 residues. Drawing the rest from reference TRBV11-2 and TRBJ1-2, the complete variable domain is EAGVAQSPRYKIIEKRQSVAFWCNPISGHATLYWYQQILGQGPKLLIQFQNNGVVDDSQLPKDRFSAERLKGVDSTLKIQPAKLEDSAVYLCASSLDVTGGDGYTFGSGTRLTVV.

J is TRBJ1-6 and V is TRBV7-2, with 7 bases aligning to TRBD1. The CDR3 length is 15 residues. Unmatched junction bases numbered 7, after V lost 3 bases and J lost 8 bases. Germline V lookup: CDR1 SGHTA, CDR2 FQGNSA. Here the CDR3 DNA reads TGTGCCAGCAGCTTGGGACAGCAGTATTATTCACCCCTCCACTTT. Protein sequence: CASSLGQQYYSPLHF. Variable domain in full (rest from reference TRBV7-2 and TRBJ1-6): GAGVSQSPSNKVTEKGKDVELRCDPISGHTALYWYRQSLGQGLEFLIYFQGNSAPDKSGLPSDRFSAERTGGSVSTLTIQRTQQEDSAVYLCASSLGQQYYSPLHFGNGTRLTVT.

This chain connects TRBV10-3 to TRBJ1-1; 9 nucleotides agree with TRBD1. This CDR3 has 14 amino acids. The V segment lost 3 bases and the J segment 4 bases; nucleotides outside the gene matches: 3. CDR1 is ENHRY and CDR2 is SYGVKD in the germline V gene. The CDR3 spells CAISEMGQGTEAFF. The CDR3 DNA follows: TGTGCCATCAGTGAAATGGGACAGGGCACTGAAGCTTTCTTT.

This chain uses TRBV15 with TRBJ1-4; TRBD1 matches at 8 bases. Unmatched junction bases numbered 7, after V lost 2 bases and J lost 5 bases. The CDR3 runs to 16 residues. Per the germline V gene, CDR1 is LNHNV and CDR2 is YYDKDF (reference sequence). DNA of the CDR3: TGTGCCACCAGCAGAACCAGACAGGGGTGGAATGAAAAACTGTTTTTT. Translation: CATSRTRQGWNEKLFF.

This chain connects TRBV30 to TRBJ2-7, with 7 bases aligning to TRBD2. V trimming: 1 base; J trimming: 4 bases; junction bases outside the gene matches: 7. The germline gives CDR1 GTSNPN, CDR2 SVGIG (reference sequence). This CDR3 is built from 14 residues. The CDR3 DNA reads TGTGCCTGGAGTGGGGGGGGGATTCGTTACGAGCAGTACTTC. Its protein is CAWSGGGIRYEQYF.

This clone was counted once. V gene TRBV5-1 combines with J gene TRBJ2-5, with 12 bases aligning to TRBD2. Germline loops: CDR1 SGHRS, CDR2 YFSETQ. This CDR3 contains 17 residues. V lost 4 bases to trimming and J lost 5 bases; unmatched junction nucleotides: 12. CDR3 sequence: CASSHQGLAGGGETQYF. The CDR3 nucleotides are TGCGCCAGCAGCCACCAGGGACTAGCGGGCGGAGGGGAGACCCAGTACTTC.

The chain links TRBV27 to TRBJ2-5, with D possibly TRBD1 on 7 matching bases. Germline CDR1 and CDR2: MNHEY and SMNVEV (reference sequence). V was clipped by 3 bases and J by 5 bases, with 13 bases between them. The CDR3 sequence is 14 residues long. This chain's CDR3 is CASSFQGGSETQYF. DNA for the CDR3: TGTGCCAGCAGTTTCCAGGGGGGTAGTGAGACCCAGTACTTC.

The rearrangement uses TRBV6-1 and TRBJ1-1; D not certain. V lost 7 bases and J lost 0, with 12 bases in between. This CDR3 has 14 amino acids. Germline lookup yields CDR1 MNHNS and CDR2 SASEGT. Here the CDR3 DNA reads TGTGCCAGCATAATCGACGGGATGAACACTGAAGCTTTCTTT. Translated: CASIIDGMNTEAFF.

By sample fraction, this clone is medium-sized. The V gene is TRBV28, the J gene TRBJ1-1; D unresolved. Looked up from germline, CDR1 is MDHEN and CDR2 is SYDVKM. The V and J ends lost 1 base and 6 bases respectively, with 12 bases between them. This CDR3 region has 14 residues. CDR3 sequence reads: CASSLSSARAEAFF. Written as DNA, the CDR3 is TGTGCCAGCAGTTTATCGTCTGCCCGGGCTGAAGCTTTCTTT.

The gene calls are TRBV20-1 and TRBJ2-7; possible D gene TRBD2, 6 bases. With 3 bases removed from V and 4 bases from J, the gap between germline ends came to 7 bases. The CDR3 has 11 residues. The germline CDR1 and CDR2 sequences are DFQATT and SNEGSKA (reference sequence). CDR3 nucleotide sequence: TGCAGTGCTAGCCGGGGGTACGAGCAGTACTTC. As protein: CSASRGYEQYF.